This T cell receptor beta chain comes out of a study of blood T cells in healthy people across ages. Combining a sample-barcoded 5' primer with a J-beta primer mix, a second PCR ran for roughly 7 to 11 cycles. Each cDNA was tagged by a template-switch adaptor containing 12 random nucleotides. TCRdb re-called the 5' RACE reads through MiXCR, storing one row per CDR3 protein. This table holds some 1,500,000 distinct CDR3 sequences, approximately 42% found once. This clonotype was picked up a small number of times. Its specificity is not known. Germline V gives CDR1 SGHTA, CDR2 FQGNSA. This CDR3 has 17 residues. Trimming pared 2 bases from V and 0 bases from J, leaving 11 bases between. Study conclusions and caveats: Naive T cell percentage showed a strong correlation with TCR beta diversity. The long-lived group displayed more naive CD4+ cells, plus higher diversity, than the aged donors did.

This sequence originates from a woman in her late teens or twenties in good health. Sequenced material: blood. This chain joins TRBV7-2 and TRBJ2-6; D is perhaps TRBD2 (6 bases). The CDR3 DNA follows: TGTGCCAGCAGCTTAAACGGACTAAGCTCTGGGGCCAACGTCCTGACTTTC. This codes for CASSLNGLSSGANVLTF.